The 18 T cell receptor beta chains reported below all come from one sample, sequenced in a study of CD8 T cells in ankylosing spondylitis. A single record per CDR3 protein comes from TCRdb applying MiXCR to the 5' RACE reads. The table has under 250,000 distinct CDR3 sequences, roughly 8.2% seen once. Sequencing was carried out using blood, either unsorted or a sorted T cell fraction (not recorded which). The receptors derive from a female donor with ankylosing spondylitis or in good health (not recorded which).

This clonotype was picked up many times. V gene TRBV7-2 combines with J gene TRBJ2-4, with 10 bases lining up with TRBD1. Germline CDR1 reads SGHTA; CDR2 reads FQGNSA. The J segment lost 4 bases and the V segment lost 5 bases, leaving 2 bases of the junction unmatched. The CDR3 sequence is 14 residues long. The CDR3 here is CASSRTGGKNIQYF. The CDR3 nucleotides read TGTGCCAGCAGCCGGACAGGGGGGAAAAACATTCAGTACTTC.

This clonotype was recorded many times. CDR3 sequence: CASSLRLGSGSTDTQYF. For the CDR3, the DNA is TGTGCCAGCAGCTTAAGACTCGGGTCGGGTAGCACAGATACGCAGTATTTT. The chain carries TRBV7-2 and TRBJ2-3; D remains unclear. Between the trimmed V and J ends, which lost 2 bases and 0 bases, there was a span of 15 bases. Germline CDR1 SGHTA, CDR2 FQGNSA. CDR3 length equals 17 residues.

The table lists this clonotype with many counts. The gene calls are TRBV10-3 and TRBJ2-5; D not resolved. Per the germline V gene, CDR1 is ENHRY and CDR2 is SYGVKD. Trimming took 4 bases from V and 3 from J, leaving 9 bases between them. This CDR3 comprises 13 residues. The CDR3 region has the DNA TGTGCCATCAGTGCCAGCGCCAAAGAGACCCAGTACTTC. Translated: CAISASAKETQYF.

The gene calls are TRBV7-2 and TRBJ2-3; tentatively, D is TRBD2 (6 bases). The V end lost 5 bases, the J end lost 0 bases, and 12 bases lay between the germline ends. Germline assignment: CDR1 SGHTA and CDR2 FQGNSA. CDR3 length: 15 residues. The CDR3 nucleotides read TGTGCCAGCAGCCCGGGAGTACCTAGCACAGATACGCAGTATTTT. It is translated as CASSPGVPSTDTQYF.

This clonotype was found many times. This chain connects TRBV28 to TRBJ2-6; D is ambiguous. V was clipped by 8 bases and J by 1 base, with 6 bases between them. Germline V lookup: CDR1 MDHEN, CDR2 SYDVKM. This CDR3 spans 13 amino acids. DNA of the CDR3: TGTGCCAGCCTGAAGTCTGGGGCCAACGTCCTGACTTTC. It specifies CASLKSGANVLTF. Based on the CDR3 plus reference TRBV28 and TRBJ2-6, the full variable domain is DVKVTQSSRYLVKRTGEKVFLECVQDMDHENMFWYRQDPGLGLRLIYFSYDVKMKEKGDIPEGYSVSREKKERFSLILESASTNQTSMYLCASLKSGANVLTFGAGSRLTVL.

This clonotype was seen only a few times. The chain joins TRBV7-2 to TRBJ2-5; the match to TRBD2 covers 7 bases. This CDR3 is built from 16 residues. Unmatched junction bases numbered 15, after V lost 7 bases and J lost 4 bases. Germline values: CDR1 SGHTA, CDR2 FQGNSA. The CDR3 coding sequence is TGTGCCAGCATCCTCCTCCGGGCGGGAGTTCGAGAGACCCAGTACTTC. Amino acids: CASILLRAGVRETQYF.

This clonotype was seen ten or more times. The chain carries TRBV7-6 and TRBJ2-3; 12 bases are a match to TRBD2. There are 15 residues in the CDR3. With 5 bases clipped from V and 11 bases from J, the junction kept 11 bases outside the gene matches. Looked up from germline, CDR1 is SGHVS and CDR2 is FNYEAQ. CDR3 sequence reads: CASSQSSGRADVQYF. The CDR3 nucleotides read TGTGCCAGCAGCCAATCTAGCGGGAGGGCCGATGTGCAGTATTTT.

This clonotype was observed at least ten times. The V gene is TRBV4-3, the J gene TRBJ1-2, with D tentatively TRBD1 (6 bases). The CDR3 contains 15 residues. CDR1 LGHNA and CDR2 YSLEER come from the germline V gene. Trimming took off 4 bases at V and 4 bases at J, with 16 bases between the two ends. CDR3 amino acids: CASSLEGGRSYGYTF. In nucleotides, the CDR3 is TGCGCCAGCAGCCTGGAGGGGGGGCGAAGCTATGGCTACACCTTC.

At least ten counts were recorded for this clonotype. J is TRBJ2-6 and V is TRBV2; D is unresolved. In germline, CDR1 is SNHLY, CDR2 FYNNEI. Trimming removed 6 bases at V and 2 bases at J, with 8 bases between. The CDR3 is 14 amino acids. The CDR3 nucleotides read TGTGCCAGCAGCCCCCGGGCTGGGGCCAACGTCCTGACTTTC. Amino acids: CASSPRAGANVLTF.

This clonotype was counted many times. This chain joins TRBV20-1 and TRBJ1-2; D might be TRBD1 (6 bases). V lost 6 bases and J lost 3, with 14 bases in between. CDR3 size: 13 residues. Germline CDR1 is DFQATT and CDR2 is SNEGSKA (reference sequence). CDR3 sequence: CSARGGDYYGYTF. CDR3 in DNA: TGCAGTGCCAGGGGTGGGGACTACTATGGCTACACCTTC.

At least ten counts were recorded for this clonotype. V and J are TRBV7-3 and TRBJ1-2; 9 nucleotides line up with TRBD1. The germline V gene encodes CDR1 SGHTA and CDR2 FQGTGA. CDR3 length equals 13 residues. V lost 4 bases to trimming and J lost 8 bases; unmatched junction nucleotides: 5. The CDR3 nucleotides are TGTGCCAGCAGCTCCGGGACAGGGCGCGGCTACACCTTC. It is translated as CASSSGTGRGYTF.

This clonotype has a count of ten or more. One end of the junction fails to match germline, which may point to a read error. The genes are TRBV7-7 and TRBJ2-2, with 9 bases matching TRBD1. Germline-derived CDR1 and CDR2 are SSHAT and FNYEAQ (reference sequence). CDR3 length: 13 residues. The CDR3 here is CASRRTGVGELFF. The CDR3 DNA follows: TGTGCTAGCAGACGGACAGGGGTCGGGGAGCTGTTTTTT.

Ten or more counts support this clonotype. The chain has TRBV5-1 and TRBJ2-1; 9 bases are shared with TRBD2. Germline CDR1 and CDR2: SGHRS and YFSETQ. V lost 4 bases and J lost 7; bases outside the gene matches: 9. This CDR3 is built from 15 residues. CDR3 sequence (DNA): TGCGCCAGCAGCACGTTAGCGGGAGCGGGGAATGAGCAGTTCTTC. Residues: CASSTLAGAGNEQFF.

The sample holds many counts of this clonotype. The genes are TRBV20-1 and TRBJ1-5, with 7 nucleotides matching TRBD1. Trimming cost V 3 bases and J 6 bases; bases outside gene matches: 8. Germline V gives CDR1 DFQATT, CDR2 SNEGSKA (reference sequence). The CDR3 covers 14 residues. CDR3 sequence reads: CSASGETGIQPQHF. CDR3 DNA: TGCAGTGCTAGTGGGGAGACAGGGATTCAGCCCCAGCATTTT.

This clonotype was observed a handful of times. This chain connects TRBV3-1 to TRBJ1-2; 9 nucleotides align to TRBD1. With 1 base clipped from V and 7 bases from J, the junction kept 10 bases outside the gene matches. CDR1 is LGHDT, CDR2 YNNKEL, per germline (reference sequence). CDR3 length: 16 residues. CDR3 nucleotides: TGTGCCAGCAGCCAAGGATTTGGACAGGGGAGGACTGGCTACACCTTC. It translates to CASSQGFGQGRTGYTF.

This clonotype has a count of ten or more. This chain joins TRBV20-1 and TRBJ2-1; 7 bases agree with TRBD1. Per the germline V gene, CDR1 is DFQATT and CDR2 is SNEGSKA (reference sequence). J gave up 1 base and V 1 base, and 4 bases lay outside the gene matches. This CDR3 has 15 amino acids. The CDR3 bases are TGCAGTGCTAGAGTAAGGGGGCTATCCTACAATGAGCAGTTCTTC. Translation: CSARVRGLSYNEQFF.

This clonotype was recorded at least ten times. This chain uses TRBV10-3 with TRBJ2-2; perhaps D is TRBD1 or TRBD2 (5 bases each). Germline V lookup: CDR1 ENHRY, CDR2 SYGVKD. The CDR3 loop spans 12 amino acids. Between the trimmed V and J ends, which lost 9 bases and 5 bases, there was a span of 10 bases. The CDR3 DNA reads TGTGCCATGGGGGTTGGGACCGGGGAGCTGTTTTTT. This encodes CAMGVGTGELFF.

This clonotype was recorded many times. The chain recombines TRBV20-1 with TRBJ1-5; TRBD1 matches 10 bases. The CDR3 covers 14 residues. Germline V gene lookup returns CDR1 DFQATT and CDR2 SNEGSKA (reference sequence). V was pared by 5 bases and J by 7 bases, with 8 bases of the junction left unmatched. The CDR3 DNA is TGCAGTGCTGGGGCCGGGACAGGGGTCCAGCCCCAGCATTTT. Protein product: CSAGAGTGVQPQHF.